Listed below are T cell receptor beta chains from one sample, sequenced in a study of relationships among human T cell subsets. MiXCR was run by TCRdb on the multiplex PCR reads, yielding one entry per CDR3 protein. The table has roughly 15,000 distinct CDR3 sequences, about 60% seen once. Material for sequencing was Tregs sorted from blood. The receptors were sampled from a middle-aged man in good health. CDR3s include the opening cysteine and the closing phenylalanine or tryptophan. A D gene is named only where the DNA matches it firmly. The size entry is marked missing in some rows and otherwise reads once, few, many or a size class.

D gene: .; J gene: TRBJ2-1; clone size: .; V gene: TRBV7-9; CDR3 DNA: TGTGCCAGCAGCTTAGTAGGTTCCTACAATGAGCAGTTCTTC; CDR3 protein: CASSLVGSYNEQFF
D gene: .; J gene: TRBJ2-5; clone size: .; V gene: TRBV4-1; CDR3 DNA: TGCGCCAGCAGCCAAGGGCTCCGGGAGAATCTGGAGACCCAGTACTTC; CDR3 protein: CASSQGLRENLETQYF
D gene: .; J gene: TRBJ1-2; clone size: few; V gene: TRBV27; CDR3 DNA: TGTGCCAGCAGTTTCAACCTGGGGTATGGCTACACCTTC; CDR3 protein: CASSFNLGYGYTF
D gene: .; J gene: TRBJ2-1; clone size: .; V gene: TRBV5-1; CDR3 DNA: TGCGCCAGCAGCCTAAAGACACCGGGACCAAGCTCCTACAATGAGCAGTTCTTC; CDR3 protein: CASSLKTPGPSSYNEQFF
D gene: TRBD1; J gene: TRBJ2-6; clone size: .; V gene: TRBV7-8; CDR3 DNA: TGTGCCAGCAGCTTAGGTCGCCCGGGACAGTCCCTCTCTGGGGCCAACGTCCTGACTTTC; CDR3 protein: CASSLGRPGQSLSGANVLTF
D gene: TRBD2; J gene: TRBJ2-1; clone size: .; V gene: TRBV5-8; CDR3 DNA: TGTGCCAGCAGCCAGACTAGCGGGAGGATTTCAGCCTCCTACAATGAGCAGTTCTTC; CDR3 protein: CASSQTSGRISASYNEQFF
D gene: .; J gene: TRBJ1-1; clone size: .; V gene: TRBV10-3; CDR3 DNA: TGTGCCATCAGTGGATCTAGGGGGGCCGAAGCTTTCTTT; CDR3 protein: CAISGSRGAEAFF
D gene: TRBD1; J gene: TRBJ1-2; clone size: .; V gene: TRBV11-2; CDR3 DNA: TGTGCCAGCAGCTTAGATAGGGGGCTGAGCGGCTACACCTTC; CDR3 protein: CASSLDRGLSGYTF
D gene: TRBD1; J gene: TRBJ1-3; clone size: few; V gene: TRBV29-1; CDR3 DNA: TGCAGCGTTGCCTGGGACAGAGGGAACACCATATATTTT; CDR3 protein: CSVAWDRGNTIYF
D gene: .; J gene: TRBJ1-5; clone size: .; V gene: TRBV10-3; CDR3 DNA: TGTGCCATCGCCCAGAACAATCAGCCCCAGCATTTT; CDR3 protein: CAIAQNNQPQHF
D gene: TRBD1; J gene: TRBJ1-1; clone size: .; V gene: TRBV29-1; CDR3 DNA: TGCAGCGTTGTGGGGACCCGAGGGGGCTGGGACACTGAAGCTTTCTTT; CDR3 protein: CSVVGTRGGWDTEAFF
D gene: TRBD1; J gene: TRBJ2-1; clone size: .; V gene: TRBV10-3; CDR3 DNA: TGTGCCATCAGTGAAGACAGGGGGGTTATCAGTGAGCAGTTCTTC; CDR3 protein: CAISEDRGVISEQFF
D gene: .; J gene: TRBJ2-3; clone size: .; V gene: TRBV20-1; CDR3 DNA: TGCAGTGCAGCCTCCCAACGCACAGATACGCAGTATTTT; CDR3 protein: CSAASQRTDTQYF
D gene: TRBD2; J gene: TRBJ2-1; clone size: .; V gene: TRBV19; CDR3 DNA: TGTGCCAGTAGTACTAGCGGGAGGGGTAATGAGCAGTTCTTC; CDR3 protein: CASSTSGRGNEQFF
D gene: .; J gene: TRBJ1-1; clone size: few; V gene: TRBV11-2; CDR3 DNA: TGTGCCAGCAGCTTAGCGAGGCAGAACACTGAAGCTTTCTTT; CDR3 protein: CASSLARQNTEAFF
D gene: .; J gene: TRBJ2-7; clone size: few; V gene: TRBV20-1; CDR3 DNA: TGCAGTGCTAGGCCTACCCCAGGCGAGCAGTACTTC; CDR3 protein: CSARPTPGEQYF
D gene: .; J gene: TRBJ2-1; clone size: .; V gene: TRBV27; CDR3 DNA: TGTGCCAGCAAACTTTACAATGAGCAGTTCTTC; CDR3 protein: CASKLYNEQFF
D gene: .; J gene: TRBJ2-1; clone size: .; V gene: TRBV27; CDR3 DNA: TGTGCCAGCAGTTTGGCAGGGGCGCACTACAATGAGCAGTTCTTC; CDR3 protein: CASSLAGAHYNEQFF
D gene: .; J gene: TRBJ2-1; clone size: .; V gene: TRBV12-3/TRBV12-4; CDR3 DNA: TGTGCCAGCAGTTTAGACTCAGGATCCTACAATGAGCAGTTCTTC; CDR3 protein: CASSLDSGSYNEQFF
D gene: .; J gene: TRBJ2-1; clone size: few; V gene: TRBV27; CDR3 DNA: TGTGCCAGCAGTTTATCAAAGGGCTACAATGAGCAGTTCTTC; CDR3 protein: CASSLSKGYNEQFF
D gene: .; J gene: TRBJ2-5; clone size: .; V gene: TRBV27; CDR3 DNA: TGTGCCAGCAGCCTACAGGGTGAAGAGACCCAGTACTTC; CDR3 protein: CASSLQGEETQYF
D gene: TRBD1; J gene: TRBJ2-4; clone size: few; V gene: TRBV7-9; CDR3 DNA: TGTGCCAGCAGCTGGGGACAGGGGAAGGACATTCAGTACTTC; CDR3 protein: CASSWGQGKDIQYF
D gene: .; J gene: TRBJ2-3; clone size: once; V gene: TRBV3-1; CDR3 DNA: TGTGCCAGCAGCCAGGCTCGAGGAGGCACAGATACGCAGTATTTT; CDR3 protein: CASSQARGGTDTQYF
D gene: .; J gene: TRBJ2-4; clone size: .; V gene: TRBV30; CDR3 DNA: TGTGCCTGGCTTCGGGATGGAAACATTCAGTACTTC; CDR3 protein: CAWLRDGNIQYF
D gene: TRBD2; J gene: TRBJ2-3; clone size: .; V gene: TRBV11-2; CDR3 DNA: TGTGCCAGCAGCTTAAATGGGGGACTAGCAGGTGATACGCAGTATTTT; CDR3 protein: CASSLNGGLAGDTQYF
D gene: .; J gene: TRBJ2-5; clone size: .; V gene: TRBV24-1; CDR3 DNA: TGTGCCACCAGTGACCCCGGGGGGCCAGAGACCCAGTACTTC; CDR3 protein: CATSDPGGPETQYF
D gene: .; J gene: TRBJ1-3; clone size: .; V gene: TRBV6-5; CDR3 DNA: TGTGCCAGCAGTTACGGCAGCCCGTCTGGAAACACCATATATTTT; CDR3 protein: CASSYGSPSGNTIYF
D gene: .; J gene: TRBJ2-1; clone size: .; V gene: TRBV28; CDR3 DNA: TGTGCCAGCAGTTCTCTCGTAGAACAGGTTTCCTCCTACAATGAGCAGTTCTTC; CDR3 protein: CASSSLVEQVSSYNEQFF
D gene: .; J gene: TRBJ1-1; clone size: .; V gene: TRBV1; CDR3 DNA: TGCACCAGCAGCCAGCCCTGGGGGGTGAGAGGCCCGGGGGACACTGAAGCTTTCTTT; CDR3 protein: CTSSQPWGVRGPGDTEAFF
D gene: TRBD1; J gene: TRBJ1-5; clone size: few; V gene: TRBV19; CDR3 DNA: TGTGCCAGTAAAGCCCTCAAGGGAGGGGACAGGGGCAATCAGCCCCAGCATTTT; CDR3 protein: CASKALKGGDRGNQPQHF
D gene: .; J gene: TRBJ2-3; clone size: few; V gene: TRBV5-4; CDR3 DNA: TGTGCCAGCAGCGGTACTAGCATGAGCGCAGATACGCAGTATTTT; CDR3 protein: CASSGTSMSADTQYF
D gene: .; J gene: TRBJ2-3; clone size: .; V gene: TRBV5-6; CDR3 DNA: TGCGCCAGCAGCTTTCTGAGGACAGATACGCAGTATTTT; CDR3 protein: CASSFLRTDTQYF
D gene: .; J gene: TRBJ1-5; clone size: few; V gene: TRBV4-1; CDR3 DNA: TGCGCCAGCAGCCAAGGGAAGAAGGCAGCCAATCAGCCCCAGCATTTT; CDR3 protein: CASSQGKKAANQPQHF
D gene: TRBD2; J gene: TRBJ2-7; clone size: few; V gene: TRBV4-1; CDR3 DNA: TGCGCCAGCAGCCACCCGGGACTAGCGGGGAACTACGAGCAGTACTTC; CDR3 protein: CASSHPGLAGNYEQYF
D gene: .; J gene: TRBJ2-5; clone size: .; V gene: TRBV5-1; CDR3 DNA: TGCGCCAGCAGCTTAGCACAGACCGGAGAGACCCAGTACTTC; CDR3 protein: CASSLAQTGETQYF
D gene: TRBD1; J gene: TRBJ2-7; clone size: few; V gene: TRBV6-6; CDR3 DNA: TGTGCCAGCAGTCGTACCGGGACAGCTTACGAGCAGTACTTC; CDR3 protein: CASSRTGTAYEQYF
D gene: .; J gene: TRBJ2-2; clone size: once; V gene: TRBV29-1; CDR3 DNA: TGCAGCGTTGCCAGATCCAACACCGGGGAGCTGTTTTTT; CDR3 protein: CSVARSNTGELFF
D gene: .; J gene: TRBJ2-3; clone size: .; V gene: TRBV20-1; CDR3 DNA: TGCAGTGAGATAGCAGTTAGCACAGATACGCAGTATTTT; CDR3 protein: CSEIAVSTDTQYF
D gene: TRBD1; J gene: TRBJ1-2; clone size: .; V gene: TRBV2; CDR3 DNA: TGTGCCAGTAGGGACAGACTCTATGACTACACCTTC; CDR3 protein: CASRDRLYDYTF
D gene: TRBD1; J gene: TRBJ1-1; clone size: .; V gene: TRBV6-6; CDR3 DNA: TGTGCCATCCGGGCAGGGGGTCAGAACACTGAAGCTTTCTTT; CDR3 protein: CAIRAGGQNTEAFF
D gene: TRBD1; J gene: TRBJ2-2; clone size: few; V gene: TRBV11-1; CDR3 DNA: TGTGCCAGCAGCTCGGGACAGGGGACAACCGGGGAGCTGTTTTTT; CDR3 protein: CASSSGQGTTGELFF
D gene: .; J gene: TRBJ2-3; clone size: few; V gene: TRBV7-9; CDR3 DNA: TGTGCCAGCAGTCCGCCGGGACACCGCACAGATACGCAGTATTTT; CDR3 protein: CASSPPGHRTDTQYF
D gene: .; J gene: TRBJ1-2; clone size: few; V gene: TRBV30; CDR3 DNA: TGTGCCTGGATGAGACTTCGGATAGGCTACACCTTC; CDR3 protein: CAWMRLRIGYTF
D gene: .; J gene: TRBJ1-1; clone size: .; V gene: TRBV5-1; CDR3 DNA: TGCGCCAGCAGCTGGATGGGATCTGAAGCTTTCTTT; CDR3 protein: CASSWMGSEAFF
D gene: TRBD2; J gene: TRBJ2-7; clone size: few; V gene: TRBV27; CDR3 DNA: TGTGCCAGCGGTCAACACGACGGACTAGCGGGAGGGCCTTACGAGCAGTACTTC; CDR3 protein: CASGQHDGLAGGPYEQYF
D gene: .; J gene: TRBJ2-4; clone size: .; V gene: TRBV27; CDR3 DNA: TGTGCCAGCAGTACGCGGCCCGGGACACAGAAAAACATTCAGTACTTC; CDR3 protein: CASSTRPGTQKNIQYF
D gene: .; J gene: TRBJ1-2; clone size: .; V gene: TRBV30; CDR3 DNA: TGTGCCTGGAGTAAAGGGGACTATGGCTACACCTTC; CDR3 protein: CAWSKGDYGYTF
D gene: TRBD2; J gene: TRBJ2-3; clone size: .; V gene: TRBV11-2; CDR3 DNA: TGTGCCAGCAGCTTAGGCCGCGGGAGGGCCATAACAGATACGCAGTATTTT; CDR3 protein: CASSLGRGRAITDTQYF
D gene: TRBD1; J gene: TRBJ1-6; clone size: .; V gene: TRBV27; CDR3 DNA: TGTGCCAGCGGGACAGGGTCGTTCATGTCCTATAATTCACCCCTCCACTTT; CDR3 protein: CASGTGSFMSYNSPLHF
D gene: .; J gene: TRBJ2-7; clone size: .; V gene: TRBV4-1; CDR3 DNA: TGCGCCAGCAGCCAACCAGGGGTTTACGAGCAGTACTTC; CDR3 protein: CASSQPGVYEQYF
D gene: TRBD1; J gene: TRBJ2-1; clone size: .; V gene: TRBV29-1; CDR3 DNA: TGCAGCGTTGAACCGACAGGGAGCTCCTACAATGAGCAGTTCTTC; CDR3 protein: CSVEPTGSSYNEQFF
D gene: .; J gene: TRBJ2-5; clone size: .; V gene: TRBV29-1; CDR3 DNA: TGCAGCGCCTCCCACCACCAAGAGACCCAGTACTTC; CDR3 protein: CSASHHQETQYF
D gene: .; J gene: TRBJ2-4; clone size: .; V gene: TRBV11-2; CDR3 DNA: TGTGCCAGCAGATCCTTAGCCAAAAACATTCAGTACTTC; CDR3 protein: CASRSLAKNIQYF
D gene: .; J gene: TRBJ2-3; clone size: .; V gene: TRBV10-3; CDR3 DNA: TGTGCCATCAGTGATGCAAAGCGGAGCACAGATACGCCGTATTTT; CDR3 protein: CAISDAKRSTDTPYF
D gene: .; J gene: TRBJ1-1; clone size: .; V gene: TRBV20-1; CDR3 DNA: TGCAGTGCCCCCGACGAGGGCACTGAAGCTTTCTTT; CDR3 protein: CSAPDEGTEAFF